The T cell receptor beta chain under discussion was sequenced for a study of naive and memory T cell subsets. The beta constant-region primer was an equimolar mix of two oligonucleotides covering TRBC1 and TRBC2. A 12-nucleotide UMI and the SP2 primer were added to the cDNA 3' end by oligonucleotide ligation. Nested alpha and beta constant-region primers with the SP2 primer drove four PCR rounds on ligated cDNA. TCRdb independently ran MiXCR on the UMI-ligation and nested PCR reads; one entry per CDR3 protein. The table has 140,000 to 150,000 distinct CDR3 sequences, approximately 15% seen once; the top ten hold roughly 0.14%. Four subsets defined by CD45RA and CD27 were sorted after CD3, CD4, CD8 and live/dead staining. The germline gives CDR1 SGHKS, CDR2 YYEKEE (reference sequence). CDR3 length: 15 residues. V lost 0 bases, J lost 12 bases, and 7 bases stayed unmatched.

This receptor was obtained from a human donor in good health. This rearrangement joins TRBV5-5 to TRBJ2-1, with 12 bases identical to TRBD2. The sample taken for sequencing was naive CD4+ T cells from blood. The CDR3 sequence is CASSLGSLAGGGQFF. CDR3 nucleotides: TGTGCCAGCAGCTTGGGCTCGCTAGCGGGAGGGGGGCAGTTCTTC.